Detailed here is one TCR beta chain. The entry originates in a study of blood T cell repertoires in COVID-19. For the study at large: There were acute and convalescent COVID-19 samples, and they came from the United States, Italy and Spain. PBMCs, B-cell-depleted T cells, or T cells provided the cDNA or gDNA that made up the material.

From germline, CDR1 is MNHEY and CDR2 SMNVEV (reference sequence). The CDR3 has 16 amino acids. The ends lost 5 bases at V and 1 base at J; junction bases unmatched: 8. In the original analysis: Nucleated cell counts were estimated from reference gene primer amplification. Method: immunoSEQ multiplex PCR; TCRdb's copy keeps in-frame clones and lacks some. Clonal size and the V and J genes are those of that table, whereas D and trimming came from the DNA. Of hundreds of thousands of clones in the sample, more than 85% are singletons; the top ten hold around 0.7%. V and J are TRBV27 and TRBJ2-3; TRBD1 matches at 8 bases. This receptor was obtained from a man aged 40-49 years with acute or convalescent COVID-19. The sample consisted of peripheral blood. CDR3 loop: CASSLWTGMGTDTQYF. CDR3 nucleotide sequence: TGTGCCAGCAGTCTTTGGACAGGGATGGGCACAGATACGCAGTATTTT.